This T cell receptor beta chain was recorded in a study of T-cell memory formation after mild COVID-19. Trimming took 4 bases from V and 3 from J, leaving 10 bases between them. Germline CDR1 and CDR2: SGDLS and YYNGEE. The CDR3 extends over 13 amino acids. This clonotype was recorded a few times. The antigen remains undetermined. Study-wide points: Contracting clones from day 15 to 85 had balanced CD4/CD8; later expanders favoured CD4+. Mainly CM and EM harbored the contracting CD4+ clones; mainly EMRA harbored the CD8+ ones.

Libraries for TCRalpha and TCRbeta carried sample barcodes and unique molecular identifiers via 5'RACE. TCRdb analysed the 5' RACE reads with MiXCR anew, one entry per CDR3 protein. The table has 170,000 or so distinct CDR3 sequences, 20% to 25% seen once. What was sequenced was PBMCs or a T cell subset sorted from them (not recorded which). The TCR sequence derives from an adult woman who had mild COVID-19 (a few samples of this study predate the infection). Cell type and time point are not known. This sequence joins TRBV9 and TRBJ2-5, with unresolved D. CDR3 coding DNA: TGTGCCAGCAGCCTCGACCCTGAAGAGACCCAGTACTTC. It codes for CASSLDPEETQYF.